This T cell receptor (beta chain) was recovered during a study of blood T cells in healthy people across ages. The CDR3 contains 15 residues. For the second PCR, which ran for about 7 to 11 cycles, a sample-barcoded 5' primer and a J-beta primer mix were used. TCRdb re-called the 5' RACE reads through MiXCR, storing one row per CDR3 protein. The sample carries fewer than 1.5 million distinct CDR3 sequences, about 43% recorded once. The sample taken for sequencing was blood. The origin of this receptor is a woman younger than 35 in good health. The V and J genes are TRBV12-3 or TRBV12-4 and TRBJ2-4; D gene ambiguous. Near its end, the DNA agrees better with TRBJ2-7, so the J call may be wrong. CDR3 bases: TGTGCCAGCACCGTAAAAGCGAAAGTATTCTACGAGCAGTACTTC. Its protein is CASTVKAKVFYEQYF.